This T cell receptor (beta chain) was obtained from a study of T cells in tumors after PD-1 blockade. Study context: Daily vismodegib 150 mg continued in a subset of anti-PD-1-treated patients. Study-level points and caveats: Peripheral recruitment is suggested, as some novel exhausted tumor clones were in pre-treatment blood.

TCRdb keeps only in-frame clones here, not all; method: immunoSEQ multiplex PCR. The sample consists of 2,000 to 3,000 clones, around 66% of them appearing once. The time point is: first of two post-therapy site-matched biopsies about 2 months apart. CDR1 is MGHRA, CDR2 YSYEKL, per germline. V lost 0 bases and J lost 3, with 12 bases in between. This CDR3 spans 15 amino acids. In regard to this clone: Its antigen remains unknown.

Sequenced material: tumor tissue, taken after anti-PD-1 treatment. The sequence was obtained from a human donor with basal cell carcinoma. This chain links TRBV4-1 with TRBJ2-7, with D possibly TRBD1 on 6 matching bases. The CDR3 here is CASSQEGTTNYEQYF. The CDR3, as DNA: TGCGCCAGCAGCCAAGAAGGGACAACTAACTACGAGCAGTACTTC.